The 20 T cell receptor beta chains reported below all come from one sample, sequenced in a study of blood T cell repertoires in COVID-19. TCRdb keeps only in-frame clones here, not all; method: immunoSEQ multiplex PCR. The sample yields about 110,000 clones, around 83% seen once. Sample: peripheral blood. The receptor set was obtained from a woman in her seventies with acute or convalescent COVID-19.

This clone was detected only once. V is TRBV2 and J is TRBJ2-2, with 8 bases that match TRBD1. J gave up 4 bases and V 6 bases, and 4 bases lay outside the gene matches. The CDR3 spans 14 residues. Germline V gene sequence: CDR1 SNHLY, CDR2 FYNNEI. The DNA of the CDR3 is TGTGCCAGCAGAATCCAGGGGGCCACCGGGGAGCTGTTTTTT. Translating it yields CASRIQGATGELFF.

The chain couples TRBV20-1 to TRBJ2-2; 10 nucleotides match TRBD2. V shed 3 bases, J shed 1 base, and the junction held 2 bases outside the gene matches. This CDR3 comprises 15 residues. Germline CDR1 and CDR2: DFQATT and SNEGSKA (reference sequence). The CDR3 protein is CSASGTSENTGELFF. As DNA, the CDR3 is TGCAGTGCTAGTGGGACTAGCGAGAACACCGGGGAGCTGTTTTTT.

The chain links TRBV7-9 to TRBJ1-4; the D gene is possibly TRBD1 (6 bases). Germline CDR1 and CDR2: SEHNR and FQNEAQ (reference sequence). The CDR3 runs to 14 residues. V was cut by 5 bases and J by 6 bases, with 13 bases left in between. The CDR3 DNA sequence: TGTGCCAGCAGCACCCCAGGGGTGTATGAAAAACTGTTTTTT. It is translated as CASSTPGVYEKLFF.

V gene TRBV5-1 combines with J gene TRBJ2-1; unclear D gene. CDR1 is SGHRS, CDR2 YFSETQ, per germline. Trimming removed 4 bases from V and 4 bases from J, with 12 bases in between. This CDR3 is built from 14 residues. The CDR3 DNA reads TGCGCCAGCAGCGTGGCCGAGATTTACAATGAGCAGTTCTTC. It yields the protein CASSVAEIYNEQFF.

The sample holds a few counts of this clone. This chain connects TRBV19 to TRBJ1-1; D call uncertain. CDR3 length equals 13 residues. CDR1 LNHDA and CDR2 SQIVND come from the germline V gene (reference sequence). V lost 2 bases and J 7 bases, leaving 11 bases between the germline ends. DNA for the CDR3: TGTGCCAGTAGTATAAAGATCGGAGATGAAGCTTTCTTT. It translates to CASSIKIGDEAFF.

V and J are TRBV6-6 and TRBJ1-1; tentatively, D is TRBD1 (5 bases). Germline CDR1 reads MNHNY; CDR2 reads SVGAGI (reference sequence). The CDR3 spans 14 residues. The V and J ends lost 7 bases and 5 bases respectively, with 17 bases between them. DNA for the CDR3: TGTGCCAGCAACGGTGGCAGGGTCTGGACTGAAGCTTTCTTT. This encodes CASNGGRVWTEAFF.

The gene calls are TRBV7-3 and TRBJ2-1; D is perhaps TRBD2 (6 bases). The length of the CDR3 is 14 residues. The V gene lost 4 bases and the J gene lost 4 bases, with 11 bases spanning the gap. Germline V gene data show CDR1 as SGHTA and CDR2 as FQGTGA. The CDR3 reads CASSSTGRYNEQFF. As DNA, the CDR3 is TGTGCCAGCAGCTCCACGGGGAGGTACAATGAGCAGTTCTTC.

The rearrangement uses TRBV10-3 and TRBJ1-1; perhaps TRBD1 as D (5 bases). The CDR3 consists of 13 residues. From germline, CDR1 is ENHRY and CDR2 SYGVKD. The germline V and J ends were trimmed by 7 bases and 4 bases, with 13 bases remaining between them. The CDR3, as DNA: TGTGCCATCAAGTCGCCAGGGTCCACTGAAGCTTTCTTT. The encoded protein is CAIKSPGSTEAFF.

The V gene is TRBV9, the J gene TRBJ1-2; D might be TRBD1 (6 bases). Per the germline V gene, CDR1 is SGDLS and CDR2 is YYNGEE. The CDR3 runs 15 residues. V shed 0 bases and J shed 1 base, with 10 bases lying between them. The CDR3, as DNA: TGTGCCAGCAGCGTAGAGGGACACCGTAACTATGGCTACACCTTC. Translated, it gives CASSVEGHRNYGYTF.

This chain uses TRBV28 with TRBJ1-5, with 7 bases aligning to TRBD1. Germline V gives CDR1 MDHEN, CDR2 SYDVKM. The CDR3 is made up of 14 amino acids. Unmatched junction bases numbered 5, after V lost 6 bases and J lost 3 bases. In DNA form, the CDR3 reads TGTGCCAGCAGCCCACAGGGGACCAATCAGCCCCAGCATTTT. This translates into CASSPQGTNQPQHF.

CDR3 amino acids: CASIPGWSYNSPLHF. In nucleotides, the CDR3 is TGTGCCAGCATCCCAGGGTGGTCCTATAATTCACCCCTCCACTTT. The rearrangement uses TRBV6-5 and TRBJ1-6; the D gene is possibly TRBD1 (5 bases). The CDR3 runs 15 residues. Germline values: CDR1 MNHEY, CDR2 SVGAGI. V was cut by 7 bases and J by 1 base, with 11 bases left in between.

The V and J genes are TRBV27 and TRBJ1-1, with D uncertain. CDR1 is MNHEY, CDR2 SMNVEV, per germline (reference sequence). V was shortened by 0 bases and J by 6 bases, with 14 bases between the two germline ends. The CDR3 sequence is 15 residues long. The CDR3 here is CASSLSTYNGAEAFF. As DNA, the CDR3 is TGTGCCAGCAGTTTATCAACCTACAACGGGGCTGAAGCTTTCTTT.

The chain links TRBV5-6 to TRBJ1-5; D is unresolved. Trimming left V 1 base short and J 4 bases short, with 15 bases between. CDR3 size: 16 residues. Germline V gives CDR1 SGHDT, CDR2 YYEEEE. The chain's CDR3 is CASSLRTLGRNQPQHF. The CDR3 DNA sequence: TGTGCCAGCAGCTTGCGGACTCTCGGGAGGAATCAGCCCCAGCATTTT.

The J gene is TRBJ1-4, the V gene TRBV12-3 or TRBV12-4; weak D call: TRBD1 (5 bases). CDR3 length equals 12 residues. V lost 6 bases to trimming and J lost 8 bases, with 10 bases between them. Here the CDR3 reads CASRTAGEKLFF. As DNA, the CDR3 is TGTGCCAGCAGGACGGCAGGGGAAAAACTGTTTTTT.

This chain connects TRBV18 to TRBJ2-7; 8 nucleotides match TRBD2. This CDR3 comprises 15 residues. CDR1 and CDR2 from the germline V gene are KGHSH and LQKENI. Unmatched junction bases numbered 5, after V lost 3 bases and J lost 1 base. CDR3 protein: CASSPPGGGSYEQYF. CDR3 nucleotide sequence: TGTGCCAGCTCACCCCCTGGCGGGGGGTCCTACGAGCAGTACTTC.

The chain recombines TRBV28 with TRBJ1-3, with 8 nucleotides matching TRBD1. The germline V gene has CDR1 MDHEN and CDR2 SYDVKM. Trimming at V came to 6 bases and at J to 4 bases, leaving 5 bases not matched to a gene. There are 14 residues in the CDR3. CDR3 DNA sequence: TGTGCCAGCAGCTCCACAGGGGGGGGAAACACCATATATTTT. Translating gives CASSSTGGGNTIYF.

This clone was picked up a small number of times. Here the CDR3 reads CASSQDRNRGLYGSPLHF. Here the CDR3 DNA reads TGTGCCAGCAGCCAAGATCGAAACAGGGGGCTTTACGGTTCACCCCTCCACTTT. This chain uses TRBV4-2 with TRBJ1-6; 9 nucleotides match TRBD1. Germline V gene data show CDR1 as LGHNA and CDR2 as YNFKEQ. This CDR3 has 18 residues. V lost 0 bases, J lost 9 bases, and 12 bases stayed unmatched.

This rearrangement joins TRBV19 to TRBJ2-3, with D tentatively TRBD1 (5 bases). The CDR3 loop spans 16 amino acids. V dropped 6 bases and J dropped 1 base, with 17 bases sitting between them. Per the germline V gene, CDR1 is LNHDA and CDR2 is SQIVND (reference sequence). Here the CDR3 DNA reads TGTGCCAGTAGCCCTTTACAGGACGTCGGCACAGATACGCAGTATTTT. The encoded protein is CASSPLQDVGTDTQYF.

This chain links TRBV5-1 with TRBJ2-2, with 12 bases lining up with TRBD2. After removal of 4 bases from V and 1 base from J, the junction contained 2 bases not matched to a gene. The germline gives CDR1 SGHRS, CDR2 YFSETQ. CDR3 length equals 16 residues. CDR3 nucleotide sequence: TGCGCCAGCAGCGGGACTAGCGGGCTGAACACCGGGGAGCTGTTTTTT. Encoded protein: CASSGTSGLNTGELFF.

The V and J genes are TRBV5-8 and TRBJ2-5; D unclear. Germline V gene data show CDR1 as SGHTS and CDR2 as YDEGEE. V was pared by 1 base and J by 1 base, with 5 bases between. The CDR3 runs to 13 residues. CDR3 nucleotides: TGTGCCAGCAGCTTGCACAGCCAAGAGACCCAGTACTTC. Protein: CASSLHSQETQYF.